Listed below are T cell receptor beta chains from one sample, sequenced in a study of T cell responses to AZD1222 COVID-19 vaccine. Repertoires were generated with immunoSEQ multiplex PCR, while TCRdb's copy carries only in-frame clones and drops some. The sample consists of about 190,000 clones, under 95% of them appearing once. Here the sequenced sample was peripheral blood, taken on day 0 of AZD1222 vaccination. The receptors stem from an adult in good health. Both conserved end residues are trimmed from each CDR3.

j_gene,v_gene,CDR3aa
TRBJ1-1,TRBV7-6,ASSGGTSKAF
TRBJ2-1,TRBV19,ASSTPNEQF
TRBJ2-2,TRBV5-6,ASSFKGWYTGELF
TRBJ1-2,TRBV29-1,SVEDRAPTNYGYT
TRBJ2-2,TRBV19,ASSRQGSDTGELF
TRBJ1-1,TRBV10-3,AISGQQNTEAF
TRBJ2-1,TRBV7-3,ASSPSGVYYNEQF
TRBJ2-7,TRBV7-6,ASSSSVSSEQY
TRBJ2-7,TRBV5-8,ASSLFSGSYEQY
TRBJ1-1,TRBV7-9,ASSTTTGGDTEAF
TRBJ2-1,TRBV6-5,ASTLQRGYNEQF
TRBJ1-2,TRBV18,ASSPLVSVEHYGYT
TRBJ2-3,TRBV2,ASSVGGGSTDTQY
TRBJ1-2,TRBV28,ASSWDSYGYT
TRBJ2-2,TRBV6-5,ASSYSGASVAGELF
TRBJ2-1,TRBV19,ASSTLMTGATYNEQF
TRBJ2-1,TRBV6-2/TRBV6-3,ASSYGTREQF
TRBJ2-6,TRBV7-9,ASSYPQFGANVLT
TRBJ1-5,TRBV6-5,ASSTGNSNQPQH
TRBJ2-1,TRBV5-1,ATKISGTDNEQF
TRBJ2-3,TRBV24-1,ATSDGDRGLTDTQY
TRBJ2-2,TRBV2,ASRGQGDFTGELF
TRBJ2-7,TRBV4-3,ASSQDLGASGTGSSYEQY
TRBJ1-5,TRBV15,ATSRGGGVRQPQH
TRBJ2-7,TRBV28,ASSSLPSGRHSYEQY
TRBJ1-1,TRBV11-2,ASSFGGNTEAF
TRBJ2-5,TRBV7-2,ASSLVGGIETQY
TRBJ1-5,TRBV6-5,ASGDRGQPQH
TRBJ2-7,TRBV27,ASRSAGGSSYEQY
TRBJ2-7,TRBV6-6,ASSTLRSEQY
TRBJ1-3,TRBV12-3/TRBV12-4,ASSGGNTIY
TRBJ2-7,TRBV7-6,ASSQNQGDSYEQY
TRBJ2-2,TRBV6-4,ASSASSATGELF
TRBJ1-1,TRBV5-1,ASSLGGLGTEAF
TRBJ1-2,TRBV3-1/TRBV3-2,ASSQKWGAGYGYT
TRBJ2-1,TRBV6-5,AAFPSGGYNEQF
TRBJ2-5,TRBV24-1,ATSVGLSQETQY
TRBJ1-1,TRBV7-9,ASSPLAGKGNTEAF
TRBJ2-7,TRBV19,ASSHQQRRLEEQY
TRBJ1-1,TRBV27,ASFPLTLWGQGYQNTEAF
TRBJ2-7,TRBV7-9,ASSLGGTYEQY
TRBJ1-4,TRBV5-1,ASSSGGLREKLF
TRBJ2-3,TRBV7-9,ASSGLGGRTDTQY
TRBJ2-3,TRBV2,ASSEQRLGTDTQY
TRBJ2-7,TRBV5-1,ASSFGTGTYEQY
TRBJ2-5,TRBV21-1,ASSNQKQGEETQY
TRBJ2-1,TRBV5-1,ASSLGGGSYNEQF
TRBJ1-3,TRBV7-6,ASSPYEPSSGNTIY
TRBJ2-3,TRBV29-1,SVDGLTDTQY
TRBJ1-6,TRBV21-1,ASTLCWGLSENSPLH
TRBJ2-1,TRBV15,ATSRKRGASYNEQF
TRBJ1-5,TRBV19,ASSRGQGWYQPQH
TRBJ2-7,TRBV27,ASSLLSRYEQY
TRBJ1-2,TRBV5-4,ASSSRDRGRDGYT
TRBJ2-3,TRBV12-3/TRBV12-4,ASSFTTTDTQY